A selection of T cell receptor beta chains follows, all from one sample in a study of T-cell reconstitution after alpha-beta-depleted transplantation in children. TCRdb analysed the PCR reads with MiXCR anew, one entry per CDR3 protein. The profile shows roughly 190,000 distinct CDR3 sequences, roughly 14% of them singletons. The input for sequencing was PBMCs from the stem cell graft donor, taken from the stem cell graft. These receptor sequences come from a human donor who donated a stem cell graft to a child with acute lymphoblastic leukemia. The CDR3 runs from the conserved cysteine through the conserved F or W. A D gene is named only where the DNA matches it firmly. Where a row states a size, it is once, few, many or the class of an expanded clone; other rows omit it.

size	V	J	D	DNA	CDR3
many	TRBV5-4	TRBJ1-4	TRBD1	TGTGCCAGCAGCGTAGGACAGGACACTAATGAAAAACTGTTTTTT	CASSVGQDTNEKLFF
many	TRBV28	TRBJ2-2	-	TGTGCCAGCAGTCACTCCGTGGGCACCGGGGAGCTGTTTTTT	CASSHSVGTGELFF
-	TRBV7-9	TRBJ2-7	TRBD1	TGTGCCAGCAGCTTGGTACAGGGGAAGCACGAGCAGTACTTC	CASSLVQGKHEQYF
many	TRBV24-1	TRBJ2-2	-	TGTGCCACCAGTGGGCCGCCAGGGGTCGGGACCGGGGAGCTGTTTTTT	CATSGPPGVGTGELFF
many	TRBV20-1	TRBJ2-1	-	TGCAGTGCTAGAGATGGGGCTGGCTCGTTGGAGCAGTTCTTC	CSARDGAGSLEQFF
few	TRBV7-2	TRBJ2-7	TRBD2	TGTGCCAGCAGCCTCTATAGCGGGAGGGCCGCAAGTGAGCAGTACTTC	CASSLYSGRAASEQYF
many	TRBV29-1	TRBJ1-1	-	TGCAGCGTTCGACACAGTTACCCGAACACTGAAGCTTTCTTT	CSVRHSYPNTEAFF
many	TRBV5-1	TRBJ2-2	TRBD2	TGCGCCAGCAGCTTTACTAGCGACGGGGAGCTGTTTTTT	CASSFTSDGELFF
-	TRBV4-1	TRBJ2-3	TRBD2	TGCGCCAGCAGCCAACCGCTAGCGGGATCAGATACGCAGTATTTT	CASSQPLAGSDTQYF
-	TRBV12-3/TRBV12-4	TRBJ2-7	TRBD1	TGTGCCAGCAGGGGGGGGACAGGGTACTACGAGCAGTACTTC	CASRGGTGYYEQYF
many	TRBV5-8	TRBJ2-1	TRBD1	TGTGCCAGCAGCCATTTGGACAGGGGGGTCTACAATGAGCAGTTCTTC	CASSHLDRGVYNEQFF
many	TRBV20-1	TRBJ2-7	TRBD1	TGCAGTGCTAGAGATCCGTCCGGGGACAGCTCCTACGAGCAGTACTTC	CSARDPSGDSSYEQYF
many	TRBV7-9	TRBJ2-7	-	TGTGCCAGCAGCTTAACCGGGGTTTCCTACGAGCAGTACTTC	CASSLTGVSYEQYF
many	TRBV7-9	TRBJ1-1	TRBD1	TGTGCCAGCAGCCAGACAGGGGCCACGAACACTGAAGCTTTCTTT	CASSQTGATNTEAFF
-	TRBV20-1	TRBJ2-1	TRBD2	TGCAGTGCTAGAGGTGGCGGGAGGGCCTGGAGCTCCTACAATGAGCAGTTCTTC	CSARGGGRAWSSYNEQFF
-	TRBV12-5	TRBJ2-1	-	TGTGCTAGTGGTTCGCCGACCTCATTAAGCGGGCAGTTCTTC	CASGSPTSLSGQFF
many	TRBV29-1	TRBJ2-7	-	TGCAGCGTTGAAGATCGGTACAATACCAACTACGAGCAGTACTTC	CSVEDRYNTNYEQYF
few	TRBV5-1	TRBJ2-3	TRBD1	TGCGCCAGCAGCTTAGGGACAGAGAAACCAGATACGCAGTATTTT	CASSLGTEKPDTQYF
many	TRBV29-1	TRBJ1-1	TRBD1	TGCAGCGGGGGACAGGGGGCGAACACTGAAGCTTTCTTT	CSGGQGANTEAFF
many	TRBV6-5	TRBJ1-2	TRBD1	TGTGCCAGCAGTACCGACAGGGAGGCTGGCTACACCTTC	CASSTDREAGYTF
many	TRBV29-1	TRBJ1-1	-	TGCAGCGTTACAGTTATGAACACTGAAGCTTTCTTT	CSVTVMNTEAFF
many	TRBV7-6	TRBJ2-1	-	TGTGCCAGCAGCGAACCCGGGGTATACAATGAGCAGTTCTTC	CASSEPGVYNEQFF
-	TRBV28	TRBJ1-5	TRBD1	TGTGCCAGCAGCAACCCACAGGGGTATCAGCCCCAGCATTTT	CASSNPQGYQPQHF
-	TRBV27	TRBJ1-2	-	-	CASGRAGRYGYTF
-	TRBV6-5	TRBJ2-7	TRBD2	TGTGCCAGCAGTTACCTAGCGGGAGGCCCCTACGAGCAGTACTTC	CASSYLAGGPYEQYF
many	TRBV29-1	TRBJ2-1	TRBD2	TGCAGCGCCGCCCCCCGGACTAGCGGGAGTTTCGGCGAGCAGTTCTTC	CSAAPRTSGSFGEQFF
few	TRBV29-1	TRBJ2-2	-	TGCAGCGTTGAACTGCGCGGGGAGCTGTTTTTT	CSVELRGELFF
many	TRBV5-1	TRBJ1-2	-	TGCGCCAGCAGCTTGCCCCAGGATGGCTACACCTTC	CASSLPQDGYTF
many	TRBV12-3/TRBV12-4	TRBJ1-1	TRBD1	TGTGCCAGCACCATGGACAGGGTTCGACTCCGGAACACTGAAGCTTTCTTT	CASTMDRVRLRNTEAFF
many	TRBV5-1	TRBJ1-4	-	TGCGCCAGCAGCTTGGTTATGGGGGCCGCGAAGGAAAAACTGTTTTTT	CASSLVMGAAKEKLFF
-	TRBV19	TRBJ2-7	TRBD1	TGTGCCAGTTCCCGGACAGGGGGAACCTACGAGCAGTACTTC	CASSRTGGTYEQYF
many	TRBV7-8	TRBJ1-2	TRBD1	TGTGCCAGCAGACCTAATACCGACAGGGTGAAGGATGGCTACACCTTC	CASRPNTDRVKDGYTF
many	TRBV20-1	TRBJ2-1	-	TGCAGTGCTCCTAAGCGGCCGAATTCGATTGAGCAGTTCTTC	CSAPKRPNSIEQFF